Below are 16 T cell receptor beta chains sequenced from a single sample in a study of shared clonotypes between healthy human individuals. Sequenced by immunoSEQ multiplex PCR; TCRdb stores in-frame clones only, minus some. This sample has approximately 500,000 clones, with 78% found just once. The sequenced sample was PBMCs. All receptors come from a woman between 40 and 55 years old in good health. Some clones in this sample may be carry-over from other donors' samples.

The rearrangement links TRBV28 to TRBJ1-2; TRBD1 matches at 8 bases. With V trimmed by 1 base and J by 2 bases, 3 bases remained unmatched. The CDR3 length is 15 residues. Germline-derived CDR1 and CDR2 are MDHEN and SYDVKM. The CDR3 is CASSLLAGGNYGYTF. DNA for the CDR3: TGTGCCAGCAGTTTATTAGCAGGGGGCAACTATGGCTACACCTTC.

The V call is TRBV7-9, the J call TRBJ2-2; D uncertain. Deletions cut 0 bases from V and 7 bases from J, with 6 bases between. Germline assignment: CDR1 SEHNR and CDR2 FQNEAQ (reference sequence). The CDR3 is 13 amino acids. The CDR3, as DNA: TGTGCCAGCAGCTTAGCGGGGATCGGGGAGCTGTTTTTT. As protein: CASSLAGIGELFF.

The rearrangement links TRBV5-1 to TRBJ2-3, with a weak D call TRBD2 (6 bases). The V gene's germline CDR1 is SGHRS and CDR2 YFSETQ. CDR3 length: 13 residues. The germline V and J ends were trimmed by 10 bases and 4 bases, with 16 bases remaining between them. The CDR3 spells CAGTLSGSDTQYF. The CDR3 DNA sequence: TGCGCCGGCACACTCAGCGGGTCAGATACGCAGTATTTT.

The genes are TRBV7-3 and TRBJ2-5; TRBD1 agrees at 8 bases. Unmatched junction bases numbered 9, after V lost 4 bases and J lost 5 bases. Germline V CDR1 and CDR2: SGHTA, FQGTGA. The CDR3 sequence is 15 residues long. The CDR3 loop reads CASSSQGARAETQYF. CDR3 sequence (DNA): TGTGCCAGCAGCTCCCAGGGGGCGAGAGCGGAGACCCAGTACTTC.

This chain connects TRBV28 to TRBJ1-3; D possibly corresponds to TRBD1 (5 bases). This CDR3 is 14 amino acids long. V gave up 2 bases and J gave up 3 bases, with 8 bases separating them. CDR1 and CDR2 (germline): MDHEN, SYDVKM. CDR3 bases: TGTGCCAGCAGTTTAAGGGGAATTGGAAACACCATATATTTT. It is translated as CASSLRGIGNTIYF.

The chain joins TRBV30 to TRBJ1-2, with D tentatively TRBD1 (6 bases). Looked up from germline, CDR1 is GTSNPN and CDR2 is SVGIG (reference sequence). With 2 bases removed from V and 2 bases from J, the gap between germline ends came to 15 bases. The CDR3 totals 15 residues. CDR3 in DNA: TGTGCCTGGAGTAGTCGGTTGGACAGAAACTATGGCTACACCTTC. Its translation: CAWSSRLDRNYGYTF.

This clone was counted at least ten times. The identical CDR3 is also encoded by other nucleotide sequences in the sample. J is TRBJ2-3 and V is TRBV5-4; 9 bases map to TRBD2. V was clipped by 0 bases and J by 5 bases; unmatched bases: 4. CDR1 is SGHNT, CDR2 YYREEE, per germline (reference sequence). The CDR3 covers 15 residues. CDR3: CASSLEREAGDTQYF. The CDR3 DNA is TGTGCCAGCAGCTTGGAGCGGGAGGCTGGAGATACGCAGTATTTT.

This rearrangement joins TRBV20-1 to TRBJ2-3; D gene unclear. Germline lookup yields CDR1 DFQATT and CDR2 SNEGSKA (reference sequence). The CDR3 runs to 11 residues. This CDR3 is CIVDSRDTQYF. CDR3 nucleotide sequence: TGCATAGTAGACTCCCGGGATACGCAGTATTTT.

This clone was observed a single time. The chain uses TRBV28 and TRBJ1-5, with D possibly TRBD1 on 5 matching bases. This CDR3 spans 16 amino acids. V was trimmed by 2 bases and J by 2 bases, leaving 13 bases between them. Germline V CDR1 and CDR2: MDHEN, SYDVKM. CDR3 loop: CASSLAEGARNQPQHF. CDR3 DNA: TGTGCCAGCAGTTTAGCGGAAGGGGCCCGCAATCAGCCCCAGCATTTT.

The chain employs TRBV9 and TRBJ1-1, with D uncertain. Germline lookup yields CDR1 SGDLS and CDR2 YYNGEE. V lost 4 bases and J 1 base, leaving 11 bases between the germline ends. This CDR3 has 14 residues. CDR3 nucleotides: TGTGCCAGCAGCCCCCGACACCAGAACACTGAAGCTTTCTTT. It codes for CASSPRHQNTEAFF. The full variable domain, in which reference TRBV9 and TRBJ1-1 provide the parts outside the CDR3, is DSGVTQTPKHLITATGQRVTLRCSPRSGDLSVYWYQQSLDQGLQFLIQYYNGEERAKGNILERFSAQQFPDLHSELNLSSLELGDSALYFCASSPRHQNTEAFFGQGTRLTVV.

V gene TRBV28 combines with J gene TRBJ2-7; 12 bases are a match to TRBD2. Per germline, CDR1 MDHEN and CDR2 SYDVKM. This CDR3 has 13 residues. The V and J ends lost 8 bases and 2 bases, in that order; junction bases with no gene match: 1. CDR3 residues: CASGLAGPYEQYF. The DNA of the CDR3 is TGTGCCAGCGGACTAGCGGGACCCTACGAGCAGTACTTC. Full variable domain (remainder filled in from reference TRBV28 and TRBJ2-7): DVKVTQSSRYLVKRTGEKVFLECVQDMDHENMFWYRQDPGLGLRLIYFSYDVKMKEKGDIPEGYSVSREKKERFSLILESASTNQTSMYLCASGLAGPYEQYFGPGTRLTVT.

In this sample, this clone turned up once. The gene calls are TRBV21-1 and TRBJ2-1; the table's D call TRBD2 went unverified against the DNA. TRBV21-1 is a pseudogene locus. The CDR3 extends over 15 amino acids. CDR3 in amino acids: CASSSGSLGRNEQFF. As DNA, the CDR3 is TGTGCCAGCAGTAGCGGGAGTTTGGGGAGGAATGAGCAGTTCTTC.

The rearrangement links TRBV5-7 to TRBJ1-5, with D unclear. TRBV5-7 counts as an open reading frame of uncertain function. The V end was cut by 0 bases, the J end by 5 bases, with 12 bases between. The CDR3 loop spans 15 amino acids. The CDR3 protein is CASSLAEREDQPQHF. CDR3 DNA sequence: TGTGCCAGCAGCTTGGCGGAAAGAGAGGATCAGCCCCAGCATTTT.

This clone was detected only once. The chain couples TRBV29-1 to TRBJ2-1; 8 bases are a match to TRBD2. In germline, CDR1 is SQVTM, CDR2 ANQGSEA. The CDR3 runs 14 residues. V lost 0 bases, J lost 8 bases, and 6 bases stayed unmatched. The CDR3 reads CSVEDPTSAHEQFF. The CDR3 DNA is TGCAGCGTTGAAGATCCGACTAGCGCCCATGAGCAGTTCTTC.

Concerning this clone: A far larger clone differs by one base, so this is likely a read error. Other DNA sequences in the sample encode the same CDR3. This chain connects TRBV5-1 to TRBJ1-1, with TRBD1 matching 7 bases. This CDR3 has 14 amino acids. Germline CDR1 and CDR2: SGHRS and YFSETQ. In DNA, the CDR3 is TGCGCCAGCAGCAGGCTGACAGGGAACACTGAGGCTTTCTTT. It codes for CASSRLTGNTEAFF. The full variable domain, in which reference TRBV5-1 and TRBJ1-1 provide the parts outside the CDR3, is KAGVTQTPRYLIKTRGQQVTLSCSPISGHRSVSWYQQTPGQGLQFLFEYFSETQRNKGNFPGRFSGRQFSNSRSEMNVSTLELGDSALYLCASSRLTGNTEAFFGQGTRLTVV.

The chain has TRBV6-1 and TRBJ2-7; no reliable D call. The CDR3 length is 13 residues. Germline loops: CDR1 MNHNS, CDR2 SASEGT. The V end lost 7 bases, the J end lost 2 bases, and 12 bases lay between the germline ends. The CDR3 nucleotides read TGTGCCAGCACGGAGACGGCGGCCTACGAGCAGTACTTC. Translated, it gives CASTETAAYEQYF.